This T cell receptor (beta chain) was sequenced for a study of T-cell memory formation after mild COVID-19. TCRdb redid the calling of the 5' RACE reads with MiXCR, one entry per CDR3 protein. The sample has about 400,000 distinct CDR3 sequences; roughly 15% are singletons. This clonotype was sampled from a man aged 18 to 29 who had mild COVID-19 (a few samples of this study predate the infection). Cell type and time point are not known. The sample was PBMCs or a T cell subset sorted from them (not recorded which).

CDR3 sequence (DNA): TGTGCCAGCAGTCCCTGGGCAGGGCACACTGAAGCTTTCTTT. This encodes CASSPWAGHTEAFF. The V gene is TRBV6-2 or TRBV6-3, the J gene TRBJ1-1, with TRBD1 as a possible D gene (5 bases). There are 14 residues in the CDR3. The germline V and J ends were trimmed by 5 bases and 3 bases, with 13 bases remaining between them. Germline V gene sequence: CDR1 MNHEY, CDR2 SVGEGT.